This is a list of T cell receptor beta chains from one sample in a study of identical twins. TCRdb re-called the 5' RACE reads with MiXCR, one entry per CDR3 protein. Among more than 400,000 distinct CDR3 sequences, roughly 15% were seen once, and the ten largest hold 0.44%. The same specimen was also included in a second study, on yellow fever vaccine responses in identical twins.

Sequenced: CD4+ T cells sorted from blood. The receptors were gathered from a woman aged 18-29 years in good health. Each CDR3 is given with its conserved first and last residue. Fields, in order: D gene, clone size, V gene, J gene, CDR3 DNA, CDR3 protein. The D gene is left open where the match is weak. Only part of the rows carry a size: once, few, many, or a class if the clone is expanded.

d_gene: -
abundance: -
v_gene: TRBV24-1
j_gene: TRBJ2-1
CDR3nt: TGTGCCACCAGTGATCTAGGTTCGACTACCGGGCAGTTCTTC
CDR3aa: CATSDLGSTTGQFF

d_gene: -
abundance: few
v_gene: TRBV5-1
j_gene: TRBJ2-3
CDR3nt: TGCGCCAGCAGCTTGGTAGCGGCCACAGATACGCAGTATTTT
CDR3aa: CASSLVAATDTQYF

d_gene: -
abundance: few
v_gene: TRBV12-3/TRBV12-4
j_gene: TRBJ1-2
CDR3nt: TGTGCCAGCAGTCAGGTCCTATCTAACTATGGCTACACCTTC
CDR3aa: CASSQVLSNYGYTF

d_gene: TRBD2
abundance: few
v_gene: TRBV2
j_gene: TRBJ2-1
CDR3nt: TGTGCCACGTGGCGGGAGGCCCAAAATGAGCAGTTCTTC
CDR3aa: CATWREAQNEQFF

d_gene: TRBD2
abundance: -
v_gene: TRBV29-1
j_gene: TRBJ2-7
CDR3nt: TGCAGCGCCCGGACTAGCGTAATCTACGAGCAGTACTTC
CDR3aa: CSARTSVIYEQYF

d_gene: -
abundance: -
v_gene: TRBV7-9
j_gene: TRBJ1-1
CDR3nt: TGTGCCACCCGGGGGTCCTTTGGGGCTGAAGCTTTCTTT
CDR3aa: CATRGSFGAEAFF

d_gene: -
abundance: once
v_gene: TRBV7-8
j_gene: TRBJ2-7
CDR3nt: TGTGCCAGCAGCTTAGTCTCCCCGGAGGGCGGGCGCTACGAGCAGTACTTC
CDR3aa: CASSLVSPEGGRYEQYF

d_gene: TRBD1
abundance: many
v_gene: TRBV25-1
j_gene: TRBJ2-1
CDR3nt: TGTGCCAGCAGTTCCAACGGACAGGGGCGCAATGAGCAGTTCTTC
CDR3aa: CASSSNGQGRNEQFF

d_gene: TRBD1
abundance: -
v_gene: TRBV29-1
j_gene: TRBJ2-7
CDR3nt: TGCAGCATCGGACAGGGGAACAACGAGCAGTACTTC
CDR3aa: CSIGQGNNEQYF

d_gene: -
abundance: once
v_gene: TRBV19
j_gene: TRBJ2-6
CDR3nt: TGTGCCAGTACCTACCGAGGGGCCAACTTTGCCTCTGGGGCCAACGTCCTGACTTTC
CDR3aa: CASTYRGANFASGANVLTF

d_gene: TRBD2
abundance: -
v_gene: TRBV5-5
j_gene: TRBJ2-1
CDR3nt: TGTGCCAGCAGCCGTACTAGCGTCACGGACGTAAATGAGCAGTTCTTC
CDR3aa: CASSRTSVTDVNEQFF

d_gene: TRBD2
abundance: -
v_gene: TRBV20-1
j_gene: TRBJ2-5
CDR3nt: TGCTGTGCTAGAGATCTCCGGGGGGACGACCAAAGAGTGGCCCAGTACTTC
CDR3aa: CCARDLRGDDQRVAQYF

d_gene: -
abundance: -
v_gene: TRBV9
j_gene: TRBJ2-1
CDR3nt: TGTGCCAGCAGCGACCAAATTTCTGGTAAAAGCTCCTACAATGAGCAGTTCTTC
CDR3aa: CASSDQISGKSSYNEQFF

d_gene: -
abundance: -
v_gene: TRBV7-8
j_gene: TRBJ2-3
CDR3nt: TGTGCCAGCAGCTTAGTGGGGTTAGATACGCAGTATTTT
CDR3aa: CASSLVGLDTQYF

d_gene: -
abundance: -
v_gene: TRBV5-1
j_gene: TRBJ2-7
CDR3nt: TGCGCCAGCAGCTTGGAGGTCGGGGGCCCCTACGAGCAGTACTTC
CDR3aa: CASSLEVGGPYEQYF

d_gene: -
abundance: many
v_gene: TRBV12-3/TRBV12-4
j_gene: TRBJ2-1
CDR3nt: TGTGCCAGCAGCCCCAATACTGAGCAGTTCTTC
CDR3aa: CASSPNTEQFF

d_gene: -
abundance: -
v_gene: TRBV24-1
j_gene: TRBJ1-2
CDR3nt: TGTGCCACCAGTGACTTGAATGGCTACACCTTC
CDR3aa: CATSDLNGYTF

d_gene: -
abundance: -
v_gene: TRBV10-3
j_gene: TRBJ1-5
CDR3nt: TGTGCCATGCAAGGGTCGGCCGATCAGCCCCAGCATTTT
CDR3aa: CAMQGSADQPQHF

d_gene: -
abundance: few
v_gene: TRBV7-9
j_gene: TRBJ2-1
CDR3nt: TGTGCCAGCAGCAATGGCTACAATGAGCAGTTCTTC
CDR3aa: CASSNGYNEQFF

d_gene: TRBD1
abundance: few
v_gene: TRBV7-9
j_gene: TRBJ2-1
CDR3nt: TGTGCCAGCAGTTCCGGGACAGTCCTTATCTACAATGAGCAGTTCTTC
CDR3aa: CASSSGTVLIYNEQFF

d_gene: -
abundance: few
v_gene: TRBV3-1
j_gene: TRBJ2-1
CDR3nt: TGTGCCAGCAGCCAAGGCCCCGTATCCTACAATGAGCAGTTCTTC
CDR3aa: CASSQGPVSYNEQFF

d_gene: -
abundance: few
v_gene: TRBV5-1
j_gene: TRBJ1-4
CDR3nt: TGCGCCAGCAGCTTGGAGAGGGCGACTAATGAAAAACTGTTTTTT
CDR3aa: CASSLERATNEKLFF

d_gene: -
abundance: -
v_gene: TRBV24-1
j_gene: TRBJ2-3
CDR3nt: TGTGCCACCAGTGATTTGCAAGCCGCGGGGGCCCGCACAGATACGCAGTATTTT
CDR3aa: CATSDLQAAGARTDTQYF

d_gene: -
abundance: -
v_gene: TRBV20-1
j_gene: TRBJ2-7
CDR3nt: TGCAGTGCTAGATTGGGCGAGAAGGGGGGCGAGCAGTACTTC
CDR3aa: CSARLGEKGGEQYF

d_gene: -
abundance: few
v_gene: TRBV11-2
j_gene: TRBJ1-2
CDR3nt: TGTGCCAGCAGCTTAGACAGGGAGAATGGCTACACCTTC
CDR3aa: CASSLDRENGYTF

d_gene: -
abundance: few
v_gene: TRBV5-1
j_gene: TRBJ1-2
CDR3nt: TGCGCCAGCAGCTTGGATTGGGTGATGAACTATGGCTACACCTTC
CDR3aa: CASSLDWVMNYGYTF

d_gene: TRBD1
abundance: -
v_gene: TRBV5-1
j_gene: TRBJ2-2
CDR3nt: TGCGCCAGCAGCCCGGACAGGGTAGGCACCGGGGAGCTGTTTTTT
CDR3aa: CASSPDRVGTGELFF

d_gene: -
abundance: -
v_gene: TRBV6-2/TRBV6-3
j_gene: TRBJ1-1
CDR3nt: TGTGCCAGCACGACTCCGACGGTGGGCACTGAAGCTTTCTTT
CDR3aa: CASTTPTVGTEAFF

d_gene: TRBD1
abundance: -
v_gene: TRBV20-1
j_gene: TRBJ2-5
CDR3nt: TGCAGTGCCAACGACAGGGGCGAGGGGGAGACCCAGTACTTC
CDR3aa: CSANDRGEGETQYF

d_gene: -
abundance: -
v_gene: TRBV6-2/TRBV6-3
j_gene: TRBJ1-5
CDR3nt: TGTGCCAGCAGTAAGGGGTCGGGGGGCGGCCAGCCCCAGCATTTT
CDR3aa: CASSKGSGGGQPQHF

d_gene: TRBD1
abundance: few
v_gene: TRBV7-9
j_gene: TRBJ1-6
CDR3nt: TGTGCCAGCAGCTCCGGGACAGGGGGAAATTCACCCCTCCACTTT
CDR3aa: CASSSGTGGNSPLHF

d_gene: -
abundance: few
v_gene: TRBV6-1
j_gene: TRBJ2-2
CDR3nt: TGTGCCACCCCTTCTTGGGGGGGGGCCTCCGGGGAGCTGTTTTTT
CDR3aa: CATPSWGGASGELFF

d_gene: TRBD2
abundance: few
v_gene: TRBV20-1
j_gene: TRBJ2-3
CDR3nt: TGCAGTGCTAGCGGGAGGGCAGTAGGTGGCACAGATACGCAGTATTTT
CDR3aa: CSASGRAVGGTDTQYF

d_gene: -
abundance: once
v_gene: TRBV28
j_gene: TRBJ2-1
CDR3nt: TGTGCCAGCGGAAACCTGATCCCGGGGGCGAATGGCAATGAGCAGTTCTTC
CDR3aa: CASGNLIPGANGNEQFF

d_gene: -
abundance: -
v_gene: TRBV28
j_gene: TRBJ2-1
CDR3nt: TGTGCCAGCAGTTTATCGGGGGGCCTCTACTCCTACAATGAGCAGTTCTTC
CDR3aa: CASSLSGGLYSYNEQFF

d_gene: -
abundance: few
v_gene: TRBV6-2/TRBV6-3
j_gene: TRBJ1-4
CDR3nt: TGTGCCAGCAGTTACGTCGCAGGGGAAAAACTGTTTTTT
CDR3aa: CASSYVAGEKLFF

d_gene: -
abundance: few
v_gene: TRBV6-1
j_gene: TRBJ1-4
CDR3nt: TGTGCCAGCAGTCCGCGGGGAGGGCCTACTAATGAAAAACTGTTTTTT
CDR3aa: CASSPRGGPTNEKLFF

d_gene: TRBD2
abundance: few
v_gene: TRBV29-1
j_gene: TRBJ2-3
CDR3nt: TGCAGCGTTAGTGCGGGAGGGTTCACAGATACGCAGTATTTT
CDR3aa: CSVSAGGFTDTQYF

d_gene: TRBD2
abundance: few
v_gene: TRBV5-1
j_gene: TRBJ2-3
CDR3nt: TGCGCCAGCAGCCCGAGGACTAGCGGGATGGGCACAGATACGCAGTATTTT
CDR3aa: CASSPRTSGMGTDTQYF

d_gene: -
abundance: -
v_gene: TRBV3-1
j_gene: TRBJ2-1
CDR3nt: TGTGCCAGCAGCCAATCCGTGATGAGTAGGGTCTTC
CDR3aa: CASSQSVMSRVF

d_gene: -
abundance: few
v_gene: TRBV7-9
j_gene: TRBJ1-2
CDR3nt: TGTGCCAGCAGCTTAGGGGAGGGTTGGGGCTATGGCTACACCTTC
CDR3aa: CASSLGEGWGYGYTF

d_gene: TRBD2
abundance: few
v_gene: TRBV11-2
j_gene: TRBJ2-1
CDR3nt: TGTGCCAGCAGCTTAGATTTGGCTAGCGGGGGGCTATACAATGAGCAGTTCTTC
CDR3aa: CASSLDLASGGLYNEQFF

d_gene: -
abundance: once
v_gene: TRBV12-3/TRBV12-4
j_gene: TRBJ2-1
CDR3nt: TGTGCCAGCACCCGGCGGCGGGAAGAGGGGGACAATGAGCAGTTCTTC
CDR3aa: CASTRRREEGDNEQFF

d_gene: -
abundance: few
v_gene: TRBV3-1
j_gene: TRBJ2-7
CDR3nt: TGTGCCAGCAGCCAAGCCCTCCGGCAGTACTTC
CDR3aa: CASSQALRQYF

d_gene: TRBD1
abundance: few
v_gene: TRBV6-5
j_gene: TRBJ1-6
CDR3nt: TGTGCCAGCAGTTTCCTCGACAGGGAAGGTTCACCCCTCCACTTT
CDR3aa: CASSFLDREGSPLHF

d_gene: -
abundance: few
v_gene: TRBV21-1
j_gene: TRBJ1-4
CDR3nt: TGTGCCAGCCATCCTGGGGGCGTGAATGAAAAACTGTTTTTT
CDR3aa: CASHPGGVNEKLFF

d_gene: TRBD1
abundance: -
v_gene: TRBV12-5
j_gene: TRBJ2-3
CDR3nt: TGTGCTAGTGGAAAATCCGGGACAGGCTACACAGATACGCAGTATTTT
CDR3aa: CASGKSGTGYTDTQYF